The 4 T cell receptor beta chains below come from one sample, sequenced in a study of shared clonotypes between healthy human individuals. Naive CD8 cells lacked CD45RO and underwent positive selection for CCR7, leaving out terminally differentiated effector memory CD45RA+ cells. Sequencing was performed with immunoSEQ multiplex PCR; in TCRdb, only in-frame clones are kept and a portion is missing. The repertoire has roughly 2.1 million clones, roughly 91% of them found once; the top ten carry over 1.5%. Sequencing input: naive CD8+ T cells from PBMCs. The source of these receptors is a man aged 18 to 29 in good health. Some clones in this sample may be carry-over from other donors' samples.

The chain links TRBV19 to TRBJ2-1; D gene ambiguous. V was cut by 7 bases and J by 4 bases, with 17 bases left in between. The CDR3 is 15 residues long. Germline assignment: CDR1 LNHDA and CDR2 SQIVND (reference sequence). The CDR3 protein is CASTTDSRQYNEQFF. The CDR3, as DNA: TGTGCCAGTACCACCGACTCGAGACAATACAATGAGCAGTTCTTC.

V and J are TRBV5-1 and TRBJ2-6; D is uncertain. Germline CDR1 reads SGHRS; CDR2 reads YFSETQ. The CDR3 spans 13 residues. The ends were cut back, 0 bases at V and 7 bases at J, with 5 bases in the middle. The CDR3 nucleotides are TGCGCCAGCAGCTTGGACAGCGCCAACGTCCTGACTTTC. It codes for CASSLDSANVLTF.

The chain employs TRBV28 and TRBJ1-5; no reliable D call. The germline V gene has CDR1 MDHEN and CDR2 SYDVKM. This CDR3 is 15 amino acids long. V lost 2 bases and J lost 0, with 8 bases in between. The CDR3 region is CASSLITDSNQPQHF. The CDR3 DNA reads as TGTGCCAGCAGTTTAATAACGGATAGCAATCAGCCCCAGCATTTT.

A single count supports this clone. V gene TRBV28 combines with J gene TRBJ2-7; possibly TRBD1 or TRBD2 for D (5 bases each). Per the germline V gene, CDR1 is MDHEN and CDR2 is SYDVKM. CDR3 length equals 17 residues. Trimming pared 3 bases from V and 6 bases from J, leaving 24 bases between. CDR3 coding DNA: TGTGCCAGCAGTTTCACCGAGGGGTTGCTAACAAGCGCCGAGCAGTACTTC. This translates into CASSFTEGLLTSAEQYF.